This TCR beta chain was captured in a study of T cell responses to AZD1222 COVID-19 vaccine. Turning to the study itself: It was second doses at about 4 or about 12 weeks that were pooled.

This table comes from immunoSEQ multiplex PCR, and its TCRdb copy is limited to in-frame clones, with some not included. This sample has around 130,000 clones, with around 90% found just once. Trimming removed 1 base from V and 4 bases from J; junction bases left unmatched: 5. The CDR3 is 15 amino acids. Germline CDR1 and CDR2: MDHEN and SYDVKM. With regard to this clone: Its antigen is not identified.

Study outcomes and limitations: Clonal diversity may have been underestimated in mostly white British donors.

Source: peripheral blood, taken on day 0 of AZD1222 vaccination. The source is an adult in good health. The chain carries TRBV28 and TRBJ2-5, with 8 bases fitting TRBD1. The CDR3: CASSLSPGQGETQYF. The CDR3 DNA is TGTGCCAGCAGTTTATCCCCCGGACAGGGAGAGACCCAGTACTTC.